This T cell receptor beta chain was retrieved from a study of shared clonotypes between healthy human individuals. This table comes from immunoSEQ multiplex PCR, and its TCRdb copy is limited to in-frame clones, with some not included. Of around 980,000 clones listed, roughly 74% were seen once; the top ten hold 0.61%. Per the germline V gene, CDR1 is SGHNT and CDR2 is YYREEE (reference sequence). The CDR3 has 15 amino acids. The ends were cut back, 7 bases at V and 0 bases at J, with 14 bases in the middle. The rearrangement joins TRBV5-4 to TRBJ2-1; tentatively, D is TRBD2 (5 bases). The sequence came from a man between 18 and 35 years old in good health. Some clones in this sample may be carry-over from other donors' samples. Sample: memory CD4+ T cells from PBMCs. Sample subset: CD45RA-negative fraction. CDR3 in DNA: TGTGCCAGCGCGACGGACTCGAGCTCCTACAATGAGCAGTTCTTC. Translated: CASATDSSSYNEQFF.